One and the same sample provided the 2 T cell receptor beta chains below, sequenced in a study of T cells expressing NK-cell markers. After re-calling the 5' RACE reads, TCRdb lists one entry per CDR3 protein, DNA absent. Recorded here are approximately 550,000 distinct CDR3 sequences; the top ten clones represent 3% to 4.5%. The sequenced material came from blood T cells: a sorted CD56 or NKG2C T cell subset, CD4+ or CD8+ T cells, or bulk PBMC T cells (not recorded which). These receptors all stem from a man younger than 30 in good health.

This sequence joins TRBV12-3 or TRBV12-4 and TRBJ1-1; TCRdb selects TRBD1, and the lack of DNA leaves this call unchecked. This CDR3 comprises 13 residues. Here the CDR3 reads CASSWAEREEAFF.

This chain joins TRBV5-6 and TRBJ1-3; TCRdb gives TRBD1 as the D gene, but with no DNA this cannot be confirmed. The length of the CDR3 is 14 residues. Germline V gene data show CDR1 as SGHDT and CDR2 as YYEEEE. CDR3 loop: CASRPGTAGNTIYF. Full variable domain (missing parts from reference TRBV5-6 and TRBJ1-3): DAGVTQSPTHLIKTRGQQVTLRCSPKSGHDTVSWYQQALGQGPQFIFQYYEEEERQRGNFPDRFSGHQFPNYSSELNVNALLLGDSALYLCASRPGTAGNTIYFGEGSWLTVV.